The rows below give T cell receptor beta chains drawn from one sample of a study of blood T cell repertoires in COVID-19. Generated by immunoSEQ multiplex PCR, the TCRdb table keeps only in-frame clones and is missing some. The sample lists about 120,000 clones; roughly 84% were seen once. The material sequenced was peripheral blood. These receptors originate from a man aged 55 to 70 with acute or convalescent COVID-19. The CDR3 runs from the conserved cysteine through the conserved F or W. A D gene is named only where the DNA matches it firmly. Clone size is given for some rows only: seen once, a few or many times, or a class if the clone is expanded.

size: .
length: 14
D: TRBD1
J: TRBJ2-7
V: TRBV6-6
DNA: TGTGCCAGCAGCACCGGGACAGGCACCTACGAGCAGTACTTC
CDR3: CASSTGTGTYEQYF

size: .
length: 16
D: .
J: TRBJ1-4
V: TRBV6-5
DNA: TGTGCCAGCAGTTCCCGAGGGGGGGCGACTAATGAAAAACTGTTTTTT
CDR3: CASSSRGGATNEKLFF

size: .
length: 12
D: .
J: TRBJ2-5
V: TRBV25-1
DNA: TGTGCCAGTCGGAGCCCGCGAGAGACCCAGTACTTC
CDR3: CASRSPRETQYF

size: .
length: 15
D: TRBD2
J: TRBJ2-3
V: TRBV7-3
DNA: TGTGCCAGCAGCTATAGCGGGAGCGGCACAGATACGCAGTATTTT
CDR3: CASSYSGSGTDTQYF

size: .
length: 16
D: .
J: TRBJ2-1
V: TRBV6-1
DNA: TGTGCCAGCAGTGGCCTCTTCGGAGGCTCCTACAATGAGCAGTTCTTC
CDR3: CASSGLFGGSYNEQFF

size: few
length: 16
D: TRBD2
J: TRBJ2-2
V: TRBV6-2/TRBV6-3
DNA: TGTGCCAGCAGTTATACCGGGACTAGCGGCACCGGGGAGCTGTTTTTT
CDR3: CASSYTGTSGTGELFF

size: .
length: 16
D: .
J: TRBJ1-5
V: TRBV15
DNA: TGTGCCACCAGCAGAGATAGGCTGAGGGGCAATCAGCCCCAGCATTTT
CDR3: CATSRDRLRGNQPQHF

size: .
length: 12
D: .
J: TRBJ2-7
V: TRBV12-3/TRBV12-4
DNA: TGTGCCAGCAGTTTCTCGGGGGTGGAGCAGTACTTC
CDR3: CASSFSGVEQYF

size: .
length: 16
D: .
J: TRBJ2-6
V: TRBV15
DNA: TGTGCCACCAGCAGAGAGCGAGGGTCTGGGGCCAACGTCCTGACTTTC
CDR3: CATSRERGSGANVLTF

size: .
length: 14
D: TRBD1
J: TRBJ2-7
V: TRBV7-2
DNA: TGTGCCAGCAGCTTCTCCGGGACAGGGTACGAGCAGTACTTC
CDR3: CASSFSGTGYEQYF

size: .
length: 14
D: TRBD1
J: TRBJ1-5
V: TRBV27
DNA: TGTGCCAGCAGGCCACAGGGGCTCATCGGGCCCCAGCATTTT
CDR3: CASRPQGLIGPQHF

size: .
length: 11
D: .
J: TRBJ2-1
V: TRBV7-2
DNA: TGTGCCAGCAGCCCCCGTAATGAGCAGTTCTTC
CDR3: CASSPRNEQFF

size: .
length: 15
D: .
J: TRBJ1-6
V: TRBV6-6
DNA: TGTGCCAGCAGTCCTTTAGAAACCTATAATTCACCCCTCCACTTT
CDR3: CASSPLETYNSPLHF

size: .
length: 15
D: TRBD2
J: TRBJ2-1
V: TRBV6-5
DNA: TGTGCCAGCAGTAACAGCGGGAGTGACTACAATGAGCAGTTCTTC
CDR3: CASSNSGSDYNEQFF

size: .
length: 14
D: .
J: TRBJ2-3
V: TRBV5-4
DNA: TGTGCCAGCAGCTTGAGTAGGAGGACAGATACGCAGTATTTT
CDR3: CASSLSRRTDTQYF

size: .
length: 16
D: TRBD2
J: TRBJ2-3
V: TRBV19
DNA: TGTGCCAGTAGTCTTCATAGCGGGAGAGGGGCAGATACGCAGTATTTT
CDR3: CASSLHSGRGADTQYF

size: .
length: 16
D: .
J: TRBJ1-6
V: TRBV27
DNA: TGTGCCAGCAGTCAATCCCCCACAGGATATAATTCACCCCTCCACTTT
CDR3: CASSQSPTGYNSPLHF

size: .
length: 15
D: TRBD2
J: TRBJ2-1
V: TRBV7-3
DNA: TGTGCCAGCAGTTTCCTGACTAGCGGTCGGGATGAGCAGTTCTTC
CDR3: CASSFLTSGRDEQFF

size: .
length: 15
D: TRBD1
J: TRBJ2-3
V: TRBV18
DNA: TGTGCCAGCTCACTGATCGGGACAGGCACAGATACGCAGTATTTT
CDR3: CASSLIGTGTDTQYF

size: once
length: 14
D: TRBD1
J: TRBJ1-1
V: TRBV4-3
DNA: TGCGCCAGCAGCCGTCGACAGGGCGTCACTGAAGCTTTCTTT
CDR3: CASSRRQGVTEAFF

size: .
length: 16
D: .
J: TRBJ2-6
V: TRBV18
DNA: TGTGCCAGCTCGCGAGACGAGGCTACTGGGGCCAACGTCCTGACTTTC
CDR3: CASSRDEATGANVLTF

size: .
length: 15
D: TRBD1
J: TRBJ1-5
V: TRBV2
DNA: TGTGCCAGCACCGAGGGACAGGGGGAGAATCAGCCCCAGCATTTT
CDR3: CASTEGQGENQPQHF

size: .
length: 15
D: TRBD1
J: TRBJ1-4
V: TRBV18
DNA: TGTGCCAGCTCACCACCGGACAGGGGACGCGAAAAACTGTTTTTT
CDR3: CASSPPDRGREKLFF

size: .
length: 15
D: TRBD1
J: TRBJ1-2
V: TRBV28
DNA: TGTGCCAGCAGTACTCACGGGACAGGCTTATATGGCTACACCTTC
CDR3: CASSTHGTGLYGYTF

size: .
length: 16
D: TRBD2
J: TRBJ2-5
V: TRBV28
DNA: TGTGCCAGCAGTTTAGGGACTAGCGGAGTGCAAGAGACCCAGTACTTC
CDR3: CASSLGTSGVQETQYF

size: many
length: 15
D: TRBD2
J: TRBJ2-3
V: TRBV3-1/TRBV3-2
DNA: TGTGCCAGCAGCCAGTCAGGAGCGGGGACAGATACGCAGTATTTT
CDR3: CASSQSGAGTDTQYF

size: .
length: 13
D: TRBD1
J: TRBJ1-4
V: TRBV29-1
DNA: TGCAGCGCCCGGGACAGCCCAAATGAAAAACTGTTTTTT
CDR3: CSARDSPNEKLFF

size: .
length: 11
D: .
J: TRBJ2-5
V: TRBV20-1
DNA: TGCAGTGCCCCGACAGAAGAGACCCAGTACTTC
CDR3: CSAPTEETQYF

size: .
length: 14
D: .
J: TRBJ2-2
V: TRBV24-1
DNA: TGTGCCACCAGCTTGGGACAATCCACCGGGGAGCTGTTTTTT
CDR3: CATSLGQSTGELFF

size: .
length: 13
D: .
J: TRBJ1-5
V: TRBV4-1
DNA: TGCGCCAGCAGCCAGCTGGGGGGGTTCGCCCAGCATTTT
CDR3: CASSQLGGFAQHF

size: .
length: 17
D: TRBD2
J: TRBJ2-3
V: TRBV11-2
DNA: TGTGCCAGCAGCTTAACTAGCGGGAGCGTGGGCACAGATACGCAGTATTTT
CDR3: CASSLTSGSVGTDTQYF

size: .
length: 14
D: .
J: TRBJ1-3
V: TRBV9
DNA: TGTGCCAGCAGCTCCTCAGGGGTCGAAAACACCATATATTTT
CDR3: CASSSSGVENTIYF

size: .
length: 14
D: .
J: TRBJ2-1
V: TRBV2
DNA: TGTGCCAGCACCCCCACGGGAGTAAACGATGAGCAGTTCTTC
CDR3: CASTPTGVNDEQFF

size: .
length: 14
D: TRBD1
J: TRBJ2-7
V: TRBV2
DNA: TGTGCCAGCATCGGGACAGGAATCTCCTACGAGCAGTACTTC
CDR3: CASIGTGISYEQYF

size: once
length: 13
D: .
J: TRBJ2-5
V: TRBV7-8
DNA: TGTGCCAGCAGCTTAGGACAGGAGGACACCCAGTACTTC
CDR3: CASSLGQEDTQYF

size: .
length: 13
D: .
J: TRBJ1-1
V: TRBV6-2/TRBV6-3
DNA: TGTGCCAGCAGCCCATTTCGGGGCACTGAAGCTTTCTTT
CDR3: CASSPFRGTEAFF

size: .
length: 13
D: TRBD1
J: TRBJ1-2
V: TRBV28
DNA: TGTGCCACCCTGACAGGGAATCCCTATGGCTACACCTTC
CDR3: CATLTGNPYGYTF

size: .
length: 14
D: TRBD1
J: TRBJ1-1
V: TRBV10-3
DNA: TGTGCCATCAGTGAGGGACAGGAGAACACTGAAGCTTTCTTT
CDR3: CAISEGQENTEAFF

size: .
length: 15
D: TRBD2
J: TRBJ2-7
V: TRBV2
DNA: TGTGCCAGCAGTGGTGGCGGGACTATAGGCTACGAGCAGTACTTC
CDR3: CASSGGGTIGYEQYF

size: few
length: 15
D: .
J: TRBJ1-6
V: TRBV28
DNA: TGTGCCAGCAGTCCCCCCCCTCCGGGGGGTTCACCCCTCCACTTT
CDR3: CASSPPPPGGSPLHF

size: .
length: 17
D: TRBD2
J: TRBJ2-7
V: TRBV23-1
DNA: TGCGCCAGCAGTCCCCCGCGCGTAGCGGGAGAGAGGCACGAGCAGTACTTC
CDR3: CASSPPRVAGERHEQYF

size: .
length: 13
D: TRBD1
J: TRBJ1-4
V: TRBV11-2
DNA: TGTGCCAGCAGCTTACGACAGGGGGAAAAACTGTTTTTT
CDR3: CASSLRQGEKLFF

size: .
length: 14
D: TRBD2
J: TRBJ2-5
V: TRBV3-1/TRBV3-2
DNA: TGTGCCAGCAGCCCTAGGGAGCGGGAGAGGACCCAGTACTTC
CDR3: CASSPRERERTQYF

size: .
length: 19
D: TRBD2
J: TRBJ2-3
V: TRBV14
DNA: TGTGCCAGCAGCCAAGATCGGGGGATTAGCGGGGATGGCACAGATACGCAGTATTTT
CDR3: CASSQDRGISGDGTDTQYF

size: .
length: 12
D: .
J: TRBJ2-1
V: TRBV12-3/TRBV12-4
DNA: TGTGCCACCCGCCGACTCGGCGATGAGCAGTTCTTC
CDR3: CATRRLGDEQFF

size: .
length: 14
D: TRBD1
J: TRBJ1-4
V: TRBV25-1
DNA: TGTGCCAGCAGTGAGGGACAGGGCAATGTAAAACTGTTTTTT
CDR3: CASSEGQGNVKLFF

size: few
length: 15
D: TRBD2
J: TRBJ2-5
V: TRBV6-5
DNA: TGTGCCAGCAGTTACGGGGCTAGCGGGTTAGAGACCCAGTACTTC
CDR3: CASSYGASGLETQYF

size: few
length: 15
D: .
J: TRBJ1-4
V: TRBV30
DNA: TGTGCCTGGAGGGGGCACCTTCGAACTAATGAAAAACTGTTTTTT
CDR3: CAWRGHLRTNEKLFF

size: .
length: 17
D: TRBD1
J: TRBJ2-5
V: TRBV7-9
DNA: TGTGCCAGCACCACCTCCGCCCGGGACAGGGATCTGGAGACCCAGTACTTC
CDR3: CASTTSARDRDLETQYF

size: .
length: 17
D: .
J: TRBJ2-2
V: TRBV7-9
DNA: TGTGCCAGCAGCTCCCCCGGGGGTCTAAGAAGGACCGGGGAGCTGTTTTTT
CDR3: CASSSPGGLRRTGELFF

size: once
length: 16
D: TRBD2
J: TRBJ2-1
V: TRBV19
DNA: TGTGCCAGCAAACTTCGAGCGGGAGGCACAGACAATGAGCAGTTCTTC
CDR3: CASKLRAGGTDNEQFF

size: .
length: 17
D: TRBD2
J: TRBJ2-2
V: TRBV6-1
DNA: TGTGCCAGCAGTGAACTTCTCAGGCTAGCGGGAGGAGGGGAGCTGTTTTTT
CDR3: CASSELLRLAGGGELFF

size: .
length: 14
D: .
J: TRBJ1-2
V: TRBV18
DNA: TGTGCCAGCTCACAATCGGGAGAATACTATGGCTACACCTTC
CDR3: CASSQSGEYYGYTF

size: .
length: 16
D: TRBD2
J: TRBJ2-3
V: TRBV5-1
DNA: TGCGCCAGCAGCTCGGAGGGACTAGTGGTTGCAGATACGCAGTATTTT
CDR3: CASSSEGLVVADTQYF

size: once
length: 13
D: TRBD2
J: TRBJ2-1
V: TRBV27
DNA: TGTGCCAGCAGTTTGGGAGGGCTCGATGAGCAGTTCTTC
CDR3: CASSLGGLDEQFF